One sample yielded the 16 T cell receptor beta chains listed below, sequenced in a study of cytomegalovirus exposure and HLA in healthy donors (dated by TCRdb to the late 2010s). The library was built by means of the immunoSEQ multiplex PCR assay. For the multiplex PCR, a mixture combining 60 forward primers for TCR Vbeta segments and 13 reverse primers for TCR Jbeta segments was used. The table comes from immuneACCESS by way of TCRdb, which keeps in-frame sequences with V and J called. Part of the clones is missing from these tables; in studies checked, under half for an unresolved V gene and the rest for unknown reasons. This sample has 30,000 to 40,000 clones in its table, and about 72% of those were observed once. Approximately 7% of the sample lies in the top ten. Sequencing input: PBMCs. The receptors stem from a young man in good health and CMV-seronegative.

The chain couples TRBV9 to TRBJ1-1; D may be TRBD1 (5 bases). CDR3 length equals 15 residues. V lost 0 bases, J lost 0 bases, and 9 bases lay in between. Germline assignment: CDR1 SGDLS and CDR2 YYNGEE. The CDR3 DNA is TGTGCCAGCAGCGTAGGAAGGGGCCTGAACACTGAAGCTTTCTTT. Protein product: CASSVGRGLNTEAFF.

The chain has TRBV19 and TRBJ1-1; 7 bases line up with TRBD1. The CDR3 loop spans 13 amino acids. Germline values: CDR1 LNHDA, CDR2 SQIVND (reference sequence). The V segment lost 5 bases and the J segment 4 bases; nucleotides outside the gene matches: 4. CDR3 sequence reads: CASSRNRGTEAFF. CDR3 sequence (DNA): TGTGCCAGTAGTCGAAACAGGGGCACTGAAGCTTTCTTT.

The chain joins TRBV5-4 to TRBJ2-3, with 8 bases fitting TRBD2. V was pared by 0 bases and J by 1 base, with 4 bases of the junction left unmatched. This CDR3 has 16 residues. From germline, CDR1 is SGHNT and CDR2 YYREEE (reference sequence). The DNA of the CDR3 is TGTGCCAGCAGCTTGGGCGGGGGGATCGGCACAGATACGCAGTATTTT. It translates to CASSLGGGIGTDTQYF. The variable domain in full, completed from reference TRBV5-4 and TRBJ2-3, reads ETGVTQSPTHLIKTRGQQVTLRCSSQSGHNTVSWYQQALGQGPQFIFQYYREEENGRGNFPPRFSGLQFPNYSSELNVNALELDDSALYLCASSLGGGIGTDTQYFGPGTRLTVL.

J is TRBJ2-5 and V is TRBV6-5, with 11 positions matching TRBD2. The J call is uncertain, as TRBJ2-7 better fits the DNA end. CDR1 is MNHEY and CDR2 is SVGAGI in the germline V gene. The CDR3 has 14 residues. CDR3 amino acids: CASSRTGTSGEQYF. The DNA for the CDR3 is TGTGCCAGCAGTAGAACCGGGACTAGCGGCGAGCAGTACTTC.

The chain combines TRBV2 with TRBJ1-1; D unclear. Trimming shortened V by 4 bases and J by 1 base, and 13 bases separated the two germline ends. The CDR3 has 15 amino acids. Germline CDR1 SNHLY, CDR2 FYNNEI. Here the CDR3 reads CASSVLSRANTEAFF. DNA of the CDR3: TGTGCCAGCAGTGTCTTATCGAGGGCGAACACTGAAGCTTTCTTT.

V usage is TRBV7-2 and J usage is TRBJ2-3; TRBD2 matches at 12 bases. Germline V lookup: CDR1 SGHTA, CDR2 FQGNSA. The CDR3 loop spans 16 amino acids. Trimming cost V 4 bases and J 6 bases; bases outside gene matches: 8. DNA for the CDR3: TGTGCCAGCAGCTCAGGGACTAGCGGGCGACGGGATACGCAGTATTTT. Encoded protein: CASSSGTSGRRDTQYF.

The CDR3 nucleotides are TGCGCCAGCAGCGGCGGGTCTACGCAAATCTATGGCTACACCTTC. This translates into CASSGGSTQIYGYTF. This chain connects TRBV5-1 to TRBJ1-2; D is uncertain. V was clipped by 4 bases and J by 4 bases, with 17 bases between them. The CDR3 length is 15 residues. Germline V gene sequence: CDR1 SGHRS, CDR2 YFSETQ.

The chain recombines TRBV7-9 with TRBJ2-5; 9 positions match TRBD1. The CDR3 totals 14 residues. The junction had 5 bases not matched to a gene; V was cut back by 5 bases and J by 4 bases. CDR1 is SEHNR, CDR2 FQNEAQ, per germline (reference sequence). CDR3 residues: CASSGTGGRETQYF. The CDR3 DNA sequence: TGTGCCAGCAGCGGTACAGGGGGCCGAGAGACCCAGTACTTC.

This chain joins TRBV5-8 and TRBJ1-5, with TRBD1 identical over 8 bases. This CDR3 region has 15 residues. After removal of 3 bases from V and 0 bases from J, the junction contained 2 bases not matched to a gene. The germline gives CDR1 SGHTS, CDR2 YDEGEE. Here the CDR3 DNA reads TGTGCCAGCAGCTCGGGACAGGCTAGCAATCAGCCCCAGCATTTT. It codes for CASSSGQASNQPQHF.

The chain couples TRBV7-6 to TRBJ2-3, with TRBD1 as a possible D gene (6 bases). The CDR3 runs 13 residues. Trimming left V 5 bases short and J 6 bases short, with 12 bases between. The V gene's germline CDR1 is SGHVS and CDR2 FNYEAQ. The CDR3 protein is CASSPVRGDTQYF. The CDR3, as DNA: TGTGCCAGCAGCCCTGTGAGGGGGGATACGCAGTATTTT.

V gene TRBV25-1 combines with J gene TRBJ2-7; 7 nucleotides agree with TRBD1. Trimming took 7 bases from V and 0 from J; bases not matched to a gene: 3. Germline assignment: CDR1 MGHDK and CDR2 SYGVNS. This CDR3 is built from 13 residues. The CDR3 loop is CASKQGSSYEQYF. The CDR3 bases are TGTGCCAGCAAACAGGGGAGCTCCTACGAGCAGTACTTC.

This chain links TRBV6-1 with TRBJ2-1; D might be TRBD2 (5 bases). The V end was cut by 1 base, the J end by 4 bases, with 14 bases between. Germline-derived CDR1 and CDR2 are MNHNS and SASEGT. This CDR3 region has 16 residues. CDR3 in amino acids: CASSEVRSGVYNEQFF. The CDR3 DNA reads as TGTGCCAGCAGTGAAGTGAGGTCCGGGGTGTACAATGAGCAGTTCTTC.

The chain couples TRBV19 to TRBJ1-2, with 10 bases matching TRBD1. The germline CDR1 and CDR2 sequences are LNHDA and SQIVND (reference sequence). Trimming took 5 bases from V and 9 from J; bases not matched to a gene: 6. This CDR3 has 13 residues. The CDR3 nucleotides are TGTGCCAGTAGTTTCCCGGGACAGGGGCGCTACACCTTC. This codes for CASSFPGQGRYTF.

CDR3 loop: CASSGQDTQYF. In nucleotides, the CDR3 is TGTGCCAGCAGCGGACAGGATACGCAGTATTTT. The chain carries TRBV5-4 and TRBJ2-3; possible D gene TRBD1, 6 bases. The CDR3 covers 11 residues. Between the trimmed V and J ends, which lost 4 bases and 6 bases, there was a span of 6 bases. Germline loops: CDR1 SGHNT, CDR2 YYREEE (reference sequence).

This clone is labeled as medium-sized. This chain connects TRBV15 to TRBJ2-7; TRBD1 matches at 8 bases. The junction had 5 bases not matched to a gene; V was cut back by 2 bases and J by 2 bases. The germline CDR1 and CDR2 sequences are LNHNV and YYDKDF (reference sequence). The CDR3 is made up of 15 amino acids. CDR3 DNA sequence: TGTGCCACCAGCAGACCGGACAGGGTAGCCTACGAGCAGTACTTC. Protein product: CATSRPDRVAYEQYF.

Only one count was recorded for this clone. CDR3: CASSLARGSEQYF. CDR3 coding DNA: TGTGCCAGCAGCTTAGCGAGGGGGTCCGAGCAGTACTTC. The chain combines TRBV7-2 with TRBJ2-7, with TRBD1 as a possible D gene (6 bases). The CDR3 runs 13 residues. Germline V gene lookup returns CDR1 SGHTA and CDR2 FQGNSA. Trimming removed 0 bases from V and 6 bases from J, with 9 bases in between.